The following is a TCR beta chain sequence with its context. Patients in Seattle were enrolled during active infection, then followed longitudinally. This sample is drawn from a study of blood T cell repertoires in COVID-19. Sequencing used immunoSEQ multiplex PCR; TCRdb keeps in-frame clones, though not all of them. The table has about 480,000 clones, approximately 91% seen once. This TCR came from a woman aged 50 to 65 with COVID-19, enrolled during active disease. Specimen: peripheral blood.

The CDR3 DNA sequence: TGTGCCAGCAGCTTAGGTTTCGTTGATACGCAGTATTTT. Encoded protein: CASSLGFVDTQYF. The rearrangement links TRBV7-9 to TRBJ2-3; D is uncertain. Germline V gives CDR1 SEHNR, CDR2 FQNEAQ (reference sequence). Trimming stripped 1 base from V and 6 bases from J, with 8 bases between. This CDR3 comprises 13 residues.